The text below deals with one T cell receptor (beta chain). The sample is drawn from a study of blood T cell repertoires in COVID-19. Overall study: From T cells, B-cell-depleted T cells, or PBMCs came the material, which was cDNA or gDNA.

Produced via immunoSEQ multiplex PCR; TCRdb's table is partial and in-frame only. Seen here are 270,000 or so clones, 85% to 90% observed once, and the top ten hold 10% to 15%. Looked up from germline, CDR1 is ENHRY and CDR2 is SYGVKD. V was clipped by 8 bases and J by 0 bases; unmatched bases: 10. The CDR3 loop spans 17 amino acids. The origin of this receptor is a human donor in a cohort sampled during active COVID-19. The sample was peripheral blood. The chain employs TRBV10-3 and TRBJ2-6; 7 bases map to TRBD1. The CDR3 DNA is TGTGCCATCGAACCGGGACAGTTGAGCTCTGGGGCCAACGTCCTGACTTTC. The encoded protein is CAIEPGQLSSGANVLTF.